Listed here are 27 T cell receptor beta chains from one sample, sequenced in a study of technical replicates of blood from a few donors. Assay: immunoSEQ multiplex PCR; the TCRdb copy retains only in-frame clones and omits some. The table records about 68,000 clones, about 97% of them present only once. Sequenced input: T cells isolated from PBMCs. The receptors derive from a human donor in good health.

The rearrangement joins TRBV11-2 to TRBJ2-2, with D tentatively TRBD2 (6 bases). The germline V gene encodes CDR1 SGHAT and CDR2 FQNNGV. This CDR3 region has 14 residues. The V and J ends lost 3 bases and 2 bases respectively, with 7 bases between them. CDR3 region: CASSFGGNTGELFF. CDR3 nucleotide sequence: TGTGCCAGCAGCTTCGGGGGAAACACCGGGGAGCTGTTTTTT.

The chain recombines TRBV9 with TRBJ1-2, with D tentatively TRBD1 (6 bases). The CDR3 contains 14 residues. The V gene lost 5 bases and the J gene lost 7 bases, with 18 bases spanning the gap. Germline V gene sequence: CDR1 SGDLS, CDR2 YYNGEE. In nucleotides, the CDR3 is TGTGCCAGCAGGATTAATGACAGGTTAGGTGGCTACACCTTC. It is translated as CASRINDRLGGYTF.

Here the CDR3 reads CASSPRDRVTEAFF. The CDR3 bases are TGTGCCAGTAGTCCCCGGGACAGGGTCACTGAAGCTTTCTTT. The chain carries TRBV19 and TRBJ1-1; TRBD1 matches 9 bases. With 5 bases clipped from V and 4 bases from J, the junction kept 5 bases outside the gene matches. The length of the CDR3 is 14 residues. Germline V gene data show CDR1 as LNHDA and CDR2 as SQIVND (reference sequence).

The rearrangement links TRBV18 to TRBJ1-4, with D possibly matching TRBD1 (5 bases). Germline-derived CDR1 and CDR2 are KGHSH and LQKENI. The CDR3 has 15 residues. V was pared by 3 bases and J by 8 bases, with 16 bases between. CDR3 nucleotides: TGTGCCAGCTCACCTGACCCAGGGCAAGAGGAAAAACTGTTTTTT. Translation: CASSPDPGQEEKLFF.

This clone was detected once. V usage is TRBV27 and J usage is TRBJ2-7, with 8 bases matching TRBD2. The germline CDR1 and CDR2 sequences are MNHEY and SMNVEV (reference sequence). The CDR3 contains 17 residues. Trimming took 5 bases from V and 1 from J; bases not matched to a gene: 13. The CDR3: CASSPDRGLALSYEQYF. The CDR3 DNA reads TGTGCCAGCAGTCCGGACCGCGGACTAGCTCTTTCCTACGAGCAGTACTTC.

The chain combines TRBV9 with TRBJ2-7; D is perhaps TRBD2 (5 bases). The CDR3 consists of 12 residues. Germline lookup yields CDR1 SGDLS and CDR2 YYNGEE. Trimming shortened V by 3 bases and J by 5 bases, and 9 bases separated the two germline ends. The DNA of the CDR3 is TGTGCCAGCAGCGGAGGGAGTCACGAGCAGTACTTC. Translating it yields CASSGGSHEQYF.

The chain recombines TRBV29-1 with TRBJ2-7; 10 bases fit TRBD1. The trim removed 6 bases at V and 4 bases at J, leaving 9 bases unmatched. Germline V gene lookup returns CDR1 SQVTM and CDR2 ANQGSEA. This CDR3 has 14 residues. For the CDR3, the DNA is TGCAGCGTCGCAACGGGACAGGGGAGTTACGAGCAGTACTTC. It yields the protein CSVATGQGSYEQYF.

The V call is TRBV6-5, the J call TRBJ2-7; 10 bases map to TRBD1. The CDR3 totals 14 residues. CDR1 and CDR2 from the germline V gene are MNHEY and SVGAGI. With 5 bases clipped from V and 3 bases from J, the junction kept 4 bases outside the gene matches. In nucleotides, the CDR3 is TGTGCCAGCAGTCTTGACAGGGGGCTCTACGAGCAGTACTTC. Amino acids: CASSLDRGLYEQYF.

The chain uses TRBV28 and TRBJ1-4, with D possibly being TRBD1 (6 bases). Germline CDR1 is MDHEN and CDR2 is SYDVKM. V lost 3 bases and J lost 4, with 15 bases in between. The CDR3 length is 16 residues. The DNA of the CDR3 is TGTGCCAGCAGTTTCCCGCCCGGGGGGCTTAATGAAAAACTGTTTTTT. Translated: CASSFPPGGLNEKLFF.

V usage is TRBV7-3 and J usage is TRBJ2-1; 10 nucleotides align to TRBD2. The junction had 1 base not matched to a gene; V was cut back by 6 bases and J by 2 bases. Germline CDR1 is SGHTA and CDR2 is FQGTGA. The CDR3 sequence is 14 residues long. Here the CDR3 DNA reads TGTGCCAGCAGTACTAGCGGGACCTACAATGAGCAGTTCTTC. Translating it yields CASSTSGTYNEQFF.

The chain uses TRBV7-2 and TRBJ2-7; D might be TRBD2 (5 bases). Per germline, CDR1 SGHTA and CDR2 FQGNSA. With 1 base removed from V and 0 bases from J, the gap between germline ends came to 10 bases. The CDR3 has 15 amino acids. The chain's CDR3 is CASSLESGSSYEQYF. CDR3 nucleotide sequence: TGTGCCAGCAGCTTAGAGAGCGGTAGCTCCTACGAGCAGTACTTC.

This clone was seen only a few times. The chain couples TRBV7-2 to TRBJ1-2; D is possibly TRBD1 (6 bases). V was pared by 4 bases and J by 4 bases, with 13 bases between. There are 14 residues in the CDR3. The germline gives CDR1 SGHTA, CDR2 FQGNSA. CDR3 sequence: CASSSGVVGYGYTF. CDR3 bases: TGTGCCAGCAGCTCAGGGGTCGTTGGCTATGGCTACACCTTC.

The chain recombines TRBV30 with TRBJ1-1, with D hard to call. From germline, CDR1 is GTSNPN and CDR2 SVGIG (reference sequence). V lost 1 base and J 8 bases, leaving 8 bases between the germline ends. The CDR3 extends over 11 amino acids. The CDR3: CAWSALGEAFF. CDR3 sequence (DNA): TGTGCCTGGAGTGCCCTCGGGGAAGCTTTCTTT.

This clone occurred once. The V call is TRBV6-1, the J call TRBJ1-1; 7 bases fit TRBD1. With 2 bases clipped from V and 5 bases from J, the junction kept 2 bases outside the gene matches. This CDR3 spans 13 amino acids. CDR1 and CDR2 from the germline V gene are MNHNS and SASEGT. The CDR3 DNA is TGTGCCAGCAGTGAACAGGGGGGAACTGAAGCTTTCTTT. It translates to CASSEQGGTEAFF.

This rearrangement joins TRBV25-1 to TRBJ2-5, with D possibly matching TRBD1 (5 bases). Trimming pared 4 bases from V and 2 bases from J, leaving 8 bases between. The CDR3 contains 13 residues. CDR1 is MGHDK, CDR2 SYGVNS, per germline. CDR3 residues: CASSVRQQETQYF. CDR3 nucleotide sequence: TGTGCCAGCAGTGTCAGACAGCAAGAGACCCAGTACTTC. The whole variable domain, remainder taken from reference TRBV25-1 and TRBJ2-5, is EADIYQTPRYLVIGTGKKITLECSQTMGHDKMYWYQQDPGMELHLIHYSYGVNSTEKGDLSSESTVSRIRTEHFPLTLESARPSHTSQYLCASSVRQQETQYFGPGTRLLVL.

In its sample, this clone was seen once. The rearrangement uses TRBV9 and TRBJ2-1; a possible D gene is TRBD2 (6 bases). The CDR3 length is 15 residues. Germline-derived CDR1 and CDR2 are SGDLS and YYNGEE. Trimming removed 4 bases from V and 0 bases from J, with 11 bases in between. The CDR3 sequence: CASSHHSGSYNEQFF. DNA for the CDR3: TGTGCCAGCAGCCACCATAGCGGCTCCTACAATGAGCAGTTCTTC. The complete variable domain, with remaining parts taken from reference TRBV9 and TRBJ2-1, reads DSGVTQTPKHLITATGQRVTLRCSPRSGDLSVYWYQQSLDQGLQFLIQYYNGEERAKGNILERFSAQQFPDLHSELNLSSLELGDSALYFCASSHHSGSYNEQFFGPGTRLTVL.

The genes are TRBV6-5 and TRBJ2-1, with 8 bases lining up with TRBD2. Trimming at V came to 0 bases and at J to 7 bases, leaving 5 bases not matched to a gene. CDR1 MNHEY and CDR2 SVGAGI come from the germline V gene. The CDR3 contains 15 residues. The CDR3 DNA sequence: TGTGCCAGCAGTTACTCTAGCGGGACCTGGAATGAGCAGTTCTTC. It encodes CASSYSSGTWNEQFF.

The chain carries TRBV6-1 and TRBJ2-7, with D perhaps TRBD1 (5 bases). The CDR3 covers 13 residues. Germline V lookup: CDR1 MNHNS, CDR2 SASEGT. V was pared by 0 bases and J by 3 bases, with 6 bases between. The CDR3 here is CASSEATDYEQYF. DNA for the CDR3: TGTGCCAGCAGTGAAGCGACAGACTACGAGCAGTACTTC.

The chain combines TRBV27 with TRBJ1-2; D is possibly TRBD1 (5 bases). The CDR3 totals 14 residues. Trimming cost V 6 bases and J 0 bases, with 11 bases left between them. Germline V gives CDR1 MNHEY, CDR2 SMNVEV (reference sequence). The CDR3 bases are TGTGCCAGCAGCTATACAGGATCTAACTATGGCTACACCTTC. It yields the protein CASSYTGSNYGYTF.

The CDR3, as DNA: TGTGCCAGCAGCCCCACTAGCGGGAGGAGCAATGAGCAGTTCTTC. Translation gives CASSPTSGRSNEQFF. J is TRBJ2-1 and V is TRBV5-4, with 12 bases lining up with TRBD2. The CDR3 contains 15 residues. Germline lookup yields CDR1 SGHNT and CDR2 YYREEE (reference sequence). Trimming took 4 bases from V and 6 from J; bases not matched to a gene: 5.

This rearrangement joins TRBV6-4 to TRBJ2-3, with TRBD1 matching over 10 bases. The CDR3 spans 15 residues. Trimming at V came to 0 bases and at J to 4 bases, leaving 1 base not matched to a gene. The germline gives CDR1 MRHNA, CDR2 SNTAGT. CDR3 bases: TGTGCCAGCAGTGACTCGACAGGGGGCGCAGATACGCAGTATTTT. This translates into CASSDSTGGADTQYF.

This clone was detected once. The chain is built from TRBV6-5 and TRBJ2-1, with 7 bases matching TRBD2. The length of the CDR3 is 14 residues. Per germline, CDR1 MNHEY and CDR2 SVGAGI. V dropped 6 bases and J dropped 4; count of bases not matched to a gene: 6. CDR3 sequence (DNA): TGTGCCAGCAGGCGACGGGAGGCTTACAATGAGCAGTTCTTC. It is translated as CASRRREAYNEQFF.

This chain links TRBV5-8 with TRBJ2-1; 14 bases are a match to TRBD2. Germline-derived CDR1 and CDR2 are SGHTS and YDEGEE. The V segment lost 4 bases and the J segment 2 bases; nucleotides outside the gene matches: 11. This CDR3 region has 19 residues. CDR3 sequence: CASSHSGTSGSRAYNEQFF. The CDR3 DNA sequence: TGTGCCAGCAGCCACTCCGGGACTAGCGGGAGTCGGGCCTACAATGAGCAGTTCTTC.

This chain links TRBV2 with TRBJ2-3, with 13 bases fitting TRBD2. CDR3 length: 16 amino acids. Germline V lookup: CDR1 SNHLY, CDR2 FYNNEI. The ends lost 6 bases at V and 2 bases at J; junction bases unmatched: 5. This chain's CDR3 is CASRRLAGGNTDTQYF. The CDR3 nucleotides read TGTGCCAGCAGGAGACTAGCGGGAGGTAACACAGATACGCAGTATTTT.

This chain links TRBV9 with TRBJ2-3, with 8 positions matching TRBD2. J lost 0 bases, V lost 0 bases, and 0 bases had no gene match. Germline CDR1 is SGDLS and CDR2 is YYNGEE. This CDR3 is built from 15 residues. This CDR3 is CASSVAGGSTDTQYF. The CDR3 nucleotides are TGTGCCAGCAGCGTAGCGGGAGGGAGCACAGATACGCAGTATTTT.

The rearrangement joins TRBV2 to TRBJ2-7, with D hard to call. The CDR3 length is 16 residues. In germline, CDR1 is SNHLY, CDR2 FYNNEI. The germline V and J ends were trimmed by 4 bases and 0 bases, with 16 bases remaining between them. CDR3 in DNA: TGTGCCAGCAGTGTGCTCGGTGCTAGGAGCTCCTACGAGCAGTACTTC. It yields the protein CASSVLGARSSYEQYF.

V and J are TRBV6-1 and TRBJ2-5; 8 nucleotides agree with TRBD2. Looked up from germline, CDR1 is MNHNS and CDR2 is SASEGT. V shed 3 bases, J shed 5 bases, and the junction held 5 bases outside the gene matches. CDR3 length: 14 residues. CDR3 sequence reads: CASSEAGLAETQYF. Written as DNA, the CDR3 is TGTGCCAGCAGTGAGGCTGGACTAGCCGAGACCCAGTACTTC.